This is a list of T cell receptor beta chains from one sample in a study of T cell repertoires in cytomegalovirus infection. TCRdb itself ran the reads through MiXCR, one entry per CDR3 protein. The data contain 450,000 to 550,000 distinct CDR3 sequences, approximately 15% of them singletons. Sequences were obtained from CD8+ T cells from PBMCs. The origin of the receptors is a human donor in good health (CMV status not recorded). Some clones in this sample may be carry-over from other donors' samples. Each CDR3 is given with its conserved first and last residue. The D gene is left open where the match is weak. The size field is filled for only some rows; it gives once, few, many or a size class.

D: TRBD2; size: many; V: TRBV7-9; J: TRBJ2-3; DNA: TGTGCCAGCAGCTTTCACGGACTAGCGGTGAGCGCAGATACGCAGTATTTT; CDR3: CASSFHGLAVSADTQYF
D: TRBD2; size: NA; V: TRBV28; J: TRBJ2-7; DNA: TGTGCCAGCAGTTCCCGACTAGCGGACACCTACGAGCAGTACTTC; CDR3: CASSSRLADTYEQYF
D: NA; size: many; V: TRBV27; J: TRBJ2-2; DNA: TGTGCCAGCAGTTTCTCTTACACCGGGGAGCTGTTTTTT; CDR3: CASSFSYTGELFF
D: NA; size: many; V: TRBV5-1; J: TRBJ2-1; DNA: TGCGCCAGCAGCCCCCCGACAAGGAATGAGCAGTTCTTC; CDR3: CASSPPTRNEQFF
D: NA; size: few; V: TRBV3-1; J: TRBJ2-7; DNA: TGTGCCAGCAGCTATACAAGACAGGCGGACTACGAGCAGTACTTC; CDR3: CASSYTRQADYEQYF
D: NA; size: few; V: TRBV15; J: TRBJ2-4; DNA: TGTGCCACCAGCAGAGTGAAACCCCGGGACAAAATAGCCAAAAACATTCAGTACTTC; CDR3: CATSRVKPRDKIAKNIQYF
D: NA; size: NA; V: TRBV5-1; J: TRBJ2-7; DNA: TGCGCCAGCAGCTTAACCCCAGTTTTAGGGTCCTACGAGCAGTACTTC; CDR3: CASSLTPVLGSYEQYF
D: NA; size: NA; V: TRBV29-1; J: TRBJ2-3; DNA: TGCAGCGGGGTAGGTGAGACGCAGTATTTT; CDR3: CSGVGETQYF
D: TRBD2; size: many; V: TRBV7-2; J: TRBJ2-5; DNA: TGTGCCAGCAGCTCCCCCTCCAGCGGGGTGGGAGAGACCCAGTACTTC; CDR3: CASSSPSSGVGETQYF
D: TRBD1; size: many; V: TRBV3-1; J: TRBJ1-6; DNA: TGTGCCAGCAGCCAAGAGTCGGACAGGCTGAATTCACCCCTCCACTTT; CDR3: CASSQESDRLNSPLHF
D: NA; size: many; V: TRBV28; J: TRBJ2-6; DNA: TGTGCCAGCAGTTTAGAGTCAGTTTGGTCTGGGGCCAACGTCCTGACTTTC; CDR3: CASSLESVWSGANVLTF
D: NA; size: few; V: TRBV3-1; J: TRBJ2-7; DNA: TGTGCCAGCAGCCAAGAGACCGCGTCTGAGCAGTACTTC; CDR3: CASSQETASEQYF
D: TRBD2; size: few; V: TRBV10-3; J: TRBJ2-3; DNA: TGTGCCATCACTCTCGGGGGGGCGGAAGATACGCAGTATTTT; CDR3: CAITLGGAEDTQYF
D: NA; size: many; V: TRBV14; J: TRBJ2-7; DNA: TGTGCCAGCAGCCAAGGGGCCTTCACGGGCCCTAGCTCCTACGAGCAGTACTTC; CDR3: CASSQGAFTGPSSYEQYF
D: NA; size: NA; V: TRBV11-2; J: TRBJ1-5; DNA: TGTGCCAGCAGCCCGGGACAACAGCAGCCCCAGCATTTT; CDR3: CASSPGQQQPQHF
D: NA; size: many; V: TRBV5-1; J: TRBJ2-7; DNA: TGTGCCAGCAGTTTGGACACCTCCTACGAGCAGTACTTC; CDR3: CASSLDTSYEQYF
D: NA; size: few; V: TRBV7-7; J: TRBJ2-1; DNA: TGTGCTAGCAGCTTAGCAGGAAATCGGAATGAGCAGTTCTTC; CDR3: CASSLAGNRNEQFF
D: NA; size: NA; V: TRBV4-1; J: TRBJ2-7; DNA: TGCGCCAGCAGCCAAGCAGGGGACCACGAGCAGTACTTC; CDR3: CASSQAGDHEQYF
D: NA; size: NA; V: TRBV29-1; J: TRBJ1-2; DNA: TGCAGCGTTGGGCAGGCCCCTAACTATGGCTACACCTTC; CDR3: CSVGQAPNYGYTF
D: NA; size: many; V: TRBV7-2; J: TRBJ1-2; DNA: TGTGCCAGCAGCTTAGGAGGAGGGGGGGGCAACTATGGCTACACCTTC; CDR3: CASSLGGGGGNYGYTF
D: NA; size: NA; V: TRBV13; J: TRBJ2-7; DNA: TGTGCCAGCAGCGGACGGTCTATCTCCTACGAGCAGTACTTC; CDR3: CASSGRSISYEQYF
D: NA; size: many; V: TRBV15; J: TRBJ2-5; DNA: TGTGCCACCAGCAGAGCGATAGCGGCCCAAGAGACCCAGTACTTC; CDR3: CATSRAIAAQETQYF
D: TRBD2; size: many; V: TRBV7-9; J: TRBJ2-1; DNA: TGTGCCAGCAGCCCCTCGGGGGGGCCCCACAGAATGCAGTTCTTC; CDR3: CASSPSGGPHRMQFF
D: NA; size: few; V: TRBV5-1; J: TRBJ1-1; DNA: TGCGCCAGCAGCTTGAACGGGGAGAACACTGAAGCTTTCTTT; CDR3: CASSLNGENTEAFF
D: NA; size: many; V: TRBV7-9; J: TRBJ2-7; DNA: TGTGCCAGCAGTCACCAGGGCAACGAGCAGTACTTC; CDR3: CASSHQGNEQYF
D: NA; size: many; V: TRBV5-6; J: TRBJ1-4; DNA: TGTGCCAGCAGCGCTAAGACAGGAGGGCTTCAAGAAAAACTGTTTTTT; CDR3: CASSAKTGGLQEKLFF
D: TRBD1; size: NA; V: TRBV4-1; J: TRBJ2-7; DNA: TGCGCCAGCAGCCAAGAGACAGGGGAAGACTCCTACGAGCAGTACTTC; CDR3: CASSQETGEDSYEQYF
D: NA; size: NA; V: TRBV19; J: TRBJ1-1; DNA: TGTGCCAGTAGTAAGCGCTTGGGTGGCGACACTGAAGCTTTCTTT; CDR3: CASSKRLGGDTEAFF
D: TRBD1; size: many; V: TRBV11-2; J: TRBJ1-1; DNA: TGTGCCAGCAGCTCTCGTCCCGGGACAGGTTGGACCACTGAAGCTTTCTTT; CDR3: CASSSRPGTGWTTEAFF
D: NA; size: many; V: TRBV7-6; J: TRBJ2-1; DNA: TGTGCCAGCAGCTTAGGACACCTTAACTGGGATGAGCAGTTCTTC; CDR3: CASSLGHLNWDEQFF
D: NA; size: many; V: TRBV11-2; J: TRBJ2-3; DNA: TGTGCCAGCAGCCCCCCCGCATCAGATACGCAGTATTTT; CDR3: CASSPPASDTQYF
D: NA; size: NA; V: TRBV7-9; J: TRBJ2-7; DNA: TGTGCCGCCGGTGAGGTTTCCTCCTACGAGCAGTACTTC; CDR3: CAAGEVSSYEQYF
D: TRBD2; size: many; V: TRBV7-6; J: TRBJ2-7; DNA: TGTGCCAGCAGCCTAGCGGGGGGCCGCGACTACGAGCAGTACTTC; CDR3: CASSLAGGRDYEQYF
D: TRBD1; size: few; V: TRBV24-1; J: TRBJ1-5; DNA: TGTGCCACCAGTGACCAAACGACCGGGACAGACCTCAATCAGCCCCAGCATTTT; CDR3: CATSDQTTGTDLNQPQHF
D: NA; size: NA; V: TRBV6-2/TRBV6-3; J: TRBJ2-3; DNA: TGTGCCAGCAGTTCCCAGACTAGGGCTGAGGATACGCAGTATTTT; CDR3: CASSSQTRAEDTQYF
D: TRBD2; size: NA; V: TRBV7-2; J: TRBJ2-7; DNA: TGTGCCAGAAGCCTCGGACTAGCGGATTCCTACGAGAAGTACTTC; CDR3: CARSLGLADSYEKYF
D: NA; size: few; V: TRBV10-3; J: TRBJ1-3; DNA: TGTGCCATCAATGATGGAGGGTATGGAAACACCATATATTTT; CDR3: CAINDGGYGNTIYF
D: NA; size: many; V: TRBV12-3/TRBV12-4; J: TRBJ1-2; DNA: TGTGCCAGCAGCCGATCAGGCAGGGAAGGAGGCTACACCTTC; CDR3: CASSRSGREGGYTF
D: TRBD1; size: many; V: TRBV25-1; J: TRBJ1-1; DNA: TGTGCCACCAGGACAGGGGTAGGCACTGAAGCTTTCTTT; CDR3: CATRTGVGTEAFF
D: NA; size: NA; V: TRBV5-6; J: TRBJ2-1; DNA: TGTGCCAGCAGCCTGGAACAGGGCTTGGGGTCCTACAATGAGCAGTTCTTC; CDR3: CASSLEQGLGSYNEQFF
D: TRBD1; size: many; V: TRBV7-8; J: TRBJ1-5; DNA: TGTGCCAGCAGTTTTTTGACAGGGGGCAATCAGCCCCAGCATTTT; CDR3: CASSFLTGGNQPQHF
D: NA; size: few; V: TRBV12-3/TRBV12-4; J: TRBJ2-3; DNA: TGTGCCAGCAGTTGGCCCCGGGAGCGTACAGATACGCAGTATTTT; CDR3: CASSWPRERTDTQYF
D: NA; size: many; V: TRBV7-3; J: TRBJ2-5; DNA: TGTGCCAGCAGCTTAACAGCTAGCGACGCGACCCAGTACTTC; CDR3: CASSLTASDATQYF
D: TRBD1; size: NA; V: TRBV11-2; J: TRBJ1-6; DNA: TGTGCCAGCACCATCCAGGGGGTACGGAATTCACCCCTCCACTTT; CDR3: CASTIQGVRNSPLHF
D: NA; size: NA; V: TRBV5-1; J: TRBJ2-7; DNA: TGCGCCAGCAGCTTGGGAGGGGGAATCTCCTACGAGCAGTACTTC; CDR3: CASSLGGGISYEQYF
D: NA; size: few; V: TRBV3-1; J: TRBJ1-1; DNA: TGTGCCAGCAGCCAGAAGGGGGGCACTGAAGCTTTCTTT; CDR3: CASSQKGGTEAFF
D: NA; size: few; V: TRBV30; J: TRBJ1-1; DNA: TGTGCCTGGAGTCTCTGGATGGGAAAGAACACTGAAGCTTTCTTT; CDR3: CAWSLWMGKNTEAFF
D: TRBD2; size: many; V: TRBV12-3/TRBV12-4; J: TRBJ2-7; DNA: TGTGCCAGCAGGGGGCTTTGGGGGGGGGACTACGAGCAGTACTTC; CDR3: CASRGLWGGDYEQYF
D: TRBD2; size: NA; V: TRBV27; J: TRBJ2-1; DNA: TGTGCCAGCAGTTTAGCGGGAGGGCCGGTGTATGATGAGCAGTTCTTC; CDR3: CASSLAGGPVYDEQFF